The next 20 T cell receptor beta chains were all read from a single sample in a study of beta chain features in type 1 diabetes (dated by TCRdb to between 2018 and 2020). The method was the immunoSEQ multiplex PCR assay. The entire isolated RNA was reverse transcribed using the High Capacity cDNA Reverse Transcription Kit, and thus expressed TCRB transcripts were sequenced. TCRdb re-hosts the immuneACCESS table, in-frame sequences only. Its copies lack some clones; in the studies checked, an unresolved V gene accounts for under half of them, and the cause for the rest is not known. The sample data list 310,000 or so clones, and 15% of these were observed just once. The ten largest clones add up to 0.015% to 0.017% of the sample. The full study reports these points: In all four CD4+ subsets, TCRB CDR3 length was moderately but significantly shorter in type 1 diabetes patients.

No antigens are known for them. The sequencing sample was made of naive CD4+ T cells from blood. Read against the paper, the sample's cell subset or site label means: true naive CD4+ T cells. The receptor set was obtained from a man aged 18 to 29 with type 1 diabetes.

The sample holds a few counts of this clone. CDR3 coding DNA: TGCGCCAGCAGCTTGGCCAGGCTAGCTTCCGATACGCAGTATTTT. It specifies CASSLARLASDTQYF. This rearrangement joins TRBV5-1 to TRBJ2-3, with a possible D match to TRBD2 (5 bases). The CDR3 extends over 15 amino acids. Germline lookup yields CDR1 SGHRS and CDR2 YFSETQ. Trimming left V 0 bases short and J 6 bases short, with 14 bases between.

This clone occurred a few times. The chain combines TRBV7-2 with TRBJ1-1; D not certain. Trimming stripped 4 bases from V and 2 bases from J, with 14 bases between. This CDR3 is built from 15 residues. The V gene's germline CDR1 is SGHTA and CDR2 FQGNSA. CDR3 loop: CASSSNPNSNTEAFF. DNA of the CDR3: TGTGCCAGCAGCTCCAATCCCAATTCAAACACTGAAGCTTTCTTT. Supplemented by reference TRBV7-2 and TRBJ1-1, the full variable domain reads GAGVSQSPSNKVTEKGKDVELRCDPISGHTALYWYRQSLGQGLEFLIYFQGNSAPDKSGLPSDRFSAERTGGSVSTLTIQRTQQEDSAVYLCASSSNPNSNTEAFFGQGTRLTVV.

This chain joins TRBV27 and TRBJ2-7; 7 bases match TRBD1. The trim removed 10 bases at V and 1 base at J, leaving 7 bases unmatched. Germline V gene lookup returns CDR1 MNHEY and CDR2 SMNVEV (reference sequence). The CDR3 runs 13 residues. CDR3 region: CATSLQGSYEQYF. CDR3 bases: TGTGCCACCTCGTTACAGGGGTCCTACGAGCAGTACTTC.

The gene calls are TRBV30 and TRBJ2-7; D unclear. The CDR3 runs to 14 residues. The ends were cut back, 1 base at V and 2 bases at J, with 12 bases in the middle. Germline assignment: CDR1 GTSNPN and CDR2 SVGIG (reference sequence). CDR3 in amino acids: CAWSDLTVTYEQYF. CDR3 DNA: TGTGCCTGGAGTGATTTAACGGTAACCTACGAGCAGTACTTC.

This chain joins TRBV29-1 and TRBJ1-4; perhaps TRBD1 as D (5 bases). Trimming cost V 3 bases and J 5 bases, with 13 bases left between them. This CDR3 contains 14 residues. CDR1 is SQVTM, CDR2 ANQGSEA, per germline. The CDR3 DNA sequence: TGCAGCGTTGAGACAGCCCAAAGGAATGAAAAACTGTTTTTT. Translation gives CSVETAQRNEKLFF.

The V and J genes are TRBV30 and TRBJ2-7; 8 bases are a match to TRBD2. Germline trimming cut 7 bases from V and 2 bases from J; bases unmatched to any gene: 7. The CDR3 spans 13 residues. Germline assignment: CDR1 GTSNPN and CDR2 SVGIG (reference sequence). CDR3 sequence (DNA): TGTGCCTCCTTATGGCGGGAGGCCTACGAGCAGTACTTC. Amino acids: CASLWREAYEQYF. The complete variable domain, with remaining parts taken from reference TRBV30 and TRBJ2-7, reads SQTIHQWPATLVQPVGSPLSLECTVEGTSNPNLYWYRQAAGRGLQLLFYSVGIGQISSEVPQNLSASRPQDRQFILSSKKLLLSDSGFYLCASLWREAYEQYFGPGTRLTVT.

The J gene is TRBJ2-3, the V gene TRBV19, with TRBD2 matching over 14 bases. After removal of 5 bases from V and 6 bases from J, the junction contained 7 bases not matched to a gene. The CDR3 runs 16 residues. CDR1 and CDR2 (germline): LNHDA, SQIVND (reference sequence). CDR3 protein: CASSSGTSGRSDTQYF. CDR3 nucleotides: TGTGCCAGTAGTTCGGGGACTAGCGGGAGATCGGATACGCAGTATTTT.

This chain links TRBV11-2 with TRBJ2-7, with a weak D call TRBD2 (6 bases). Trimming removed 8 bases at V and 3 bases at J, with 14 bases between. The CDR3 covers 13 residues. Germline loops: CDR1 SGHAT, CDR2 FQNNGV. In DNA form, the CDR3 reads TGTGCCAGCTCCCGTCGGAGGGACTACGAGCAGTACTTC. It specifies CASSRRRDYEQYF.

The CDR3 DNA follows: TGTGCCAGCAGCTCATTAGCGGGAGAGGAGACCCAGTACTTC. Protein product: CASSSLAGEETQYF. V is TRBV7-9 and J is TRBJ2-5; 9 bases agree with TRBD2. J gave up 5 bases and V 4 bases, and 5 bases lay outside the gene matches. CDR3 size: 14 residues. CDR1 and CDR2 (germline): SEHNR, FQNEAQ (reference sequence).

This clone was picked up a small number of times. The CDR3 DNA sequence: TGCGCCAGCAGCCAGGGACAGGGGCACAATGAGCAGTTCTTC. This encodes CASSQGQGHNEQFF. The chain recombines TRBV5-1 with TRBJ2-1; TRBD1 aligns across 10 bases. V was clipped by 4 bases and J by 5 bases; unmatched bases: 3. The CDR3 is 14 residues long. Germline V gene sequence: CDR1 SGHRS, CDR2 YFSETQ.

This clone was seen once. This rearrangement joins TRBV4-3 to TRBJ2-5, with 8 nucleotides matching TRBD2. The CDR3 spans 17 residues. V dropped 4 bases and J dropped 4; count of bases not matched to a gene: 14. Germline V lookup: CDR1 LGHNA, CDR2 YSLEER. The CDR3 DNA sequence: TGCGCCAGCAGCCTCTGGGGGTCAGCGGGGGCGGTAGAGACCCAGTACTTC. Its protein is CASSLWGSAGAVETQYF.

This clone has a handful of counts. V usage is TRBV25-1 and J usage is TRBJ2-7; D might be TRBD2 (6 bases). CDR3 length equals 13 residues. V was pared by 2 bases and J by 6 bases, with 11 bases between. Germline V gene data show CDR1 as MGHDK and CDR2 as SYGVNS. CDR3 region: CASSEAGPGEQYF. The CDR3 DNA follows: TGTGCCAGCAGTGAAGCGGGGCCCGGCGAGCAGTACTTC.

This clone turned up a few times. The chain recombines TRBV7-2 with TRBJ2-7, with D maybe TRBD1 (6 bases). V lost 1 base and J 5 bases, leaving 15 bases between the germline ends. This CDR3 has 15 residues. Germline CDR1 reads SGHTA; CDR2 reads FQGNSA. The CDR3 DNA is TGTGCCAGCAGCTTAGTTTCCGGACAGACAGACGAGCAGTACTTC. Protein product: CASSLVSGQTDEQYF. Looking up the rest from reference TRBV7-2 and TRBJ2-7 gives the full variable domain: GAGVSQSPSNKVTEKGKDVELRCDPISGHTALYWYRQSLGQGLEFLIYFQGNSAPDKSGLPSDRFSAERTGGSVSTLTIQRTQQEDSAVYLCASSLVSGQTDEQYFGPGTRLTVT.

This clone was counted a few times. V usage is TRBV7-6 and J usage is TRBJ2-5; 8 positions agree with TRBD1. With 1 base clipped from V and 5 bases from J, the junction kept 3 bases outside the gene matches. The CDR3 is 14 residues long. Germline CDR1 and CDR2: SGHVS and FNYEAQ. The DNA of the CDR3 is TGTGCCAGCAGCTTAGGACAGGGGACGGAGACCCAGTACTTC. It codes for CASSLGQGTETQYF. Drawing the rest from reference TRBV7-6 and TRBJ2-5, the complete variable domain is GAGVSQSPRYKVTKRGQDVALRCDPISGHVSLYWYRQALGQGPEFLTYFNYEAQQDKSGLPNDRFSAERPEGSISTLTIQRTEQRDSAMYRCASSLGQGTETQYFGPGTRLLVL.

The CDR3 protein is CAISWDRGPYEQYF. Written as DNA, the CDR3 is TGTGCCATCAGTTGGGACAGGGGGCCCTACGAGCAGTACTTC. The genes are TRBV10-3 and TRBJ2-7, with TRBD1 matching 12 bases. V trimming: 5 bases; J trimming: 2 bases; junction bases outside the gene matches: 1. From germline, CDR1 is ENHRY and CDR2 SYGVKD. The CDR3 totals 14 residues.

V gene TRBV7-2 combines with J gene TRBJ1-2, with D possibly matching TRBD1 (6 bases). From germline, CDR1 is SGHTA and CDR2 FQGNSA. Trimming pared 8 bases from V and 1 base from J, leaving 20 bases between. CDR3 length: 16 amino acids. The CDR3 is CASSLSPGQDNYGYTF. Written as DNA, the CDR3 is TGTGCCAGCTCCTTAAGTCCGGGACAAGATAACTATGGCTACACCTTC.

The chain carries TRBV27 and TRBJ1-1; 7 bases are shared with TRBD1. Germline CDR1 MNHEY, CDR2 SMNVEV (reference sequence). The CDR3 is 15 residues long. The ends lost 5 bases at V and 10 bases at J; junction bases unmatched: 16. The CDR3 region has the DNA TGTGCCAGCAGTAGACGACAAGGGACAGCGGATAGAGCTTTCTTT. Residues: CASSRRQGTADRAFF.

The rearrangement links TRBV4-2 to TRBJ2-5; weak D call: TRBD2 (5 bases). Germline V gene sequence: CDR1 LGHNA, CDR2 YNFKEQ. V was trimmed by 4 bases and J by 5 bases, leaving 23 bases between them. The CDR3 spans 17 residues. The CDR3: CASSPLLQSGPPETQYF. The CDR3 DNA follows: TGTGCCAGCAGCCCCCTCCTGCAAAGCGGTCCTCCGGAGACCCAGTACTTC.

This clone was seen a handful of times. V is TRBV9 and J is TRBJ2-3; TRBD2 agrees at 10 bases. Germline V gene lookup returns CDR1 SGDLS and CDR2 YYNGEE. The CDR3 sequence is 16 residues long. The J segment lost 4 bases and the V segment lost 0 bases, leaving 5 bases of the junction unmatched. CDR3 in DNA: TGTGCCAGCAGCGTAGGAACTAGCGGGGTTTCAGATACGCAGTATTTT. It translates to CASSVGTSGVSDTQYF.

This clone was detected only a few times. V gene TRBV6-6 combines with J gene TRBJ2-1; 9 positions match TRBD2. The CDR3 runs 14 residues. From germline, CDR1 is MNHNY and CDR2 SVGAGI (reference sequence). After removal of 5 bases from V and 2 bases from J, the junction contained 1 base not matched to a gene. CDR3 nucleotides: TGTGCCAGCAGTCAGCGGGAGGCCTACAATGAGCAGTTCTTC. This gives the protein CASSQREAYNEQFF.